The source of this T cell receptor beta chain is a study of cytomegalovirus exposure and HLA in healthy donors. Points from the study as a whole: Later work found that TCR association rates differed between HLA loci; DRB1 had the most and HLA-C the fewest.

PCR amplification relied on 60 Vbeta primers (plus 13 Jbeta primers). Only in-frame clones appear in the TCRdb table, and some are missing; sequencing was by immunoSEQ multiplex PCR. The sample has 95,000 to 150,000 clones, 77% seen once. The CDR3 spans 14 residues. From germline, CDR1 is SGHNT and CDR2 YYREEE (reference sequence). V was trimmed by 4 bases and J by 3 bases, leaving 14 bases between them. Note on this clone: Its antigen is not known.

The sequence was obtained from a human donor in good health. Sequenced input: PBMCs. The chain combines TRBV5-4 with TRBJ2-7; D is possibly TRBD1 (6 bases). For the CDR3, the DNA is TGTGCCAGCAGCCCGACAGACAGGAGCTACGAGCAGTACTTC. It specifies CASSPTDRSYEQYF. Variable domain in full (rest from reference TRBV5-4 and TRBJ2-7): ETGVTQSPTHLIKTRGQQVTLRCSSQSGHNTVSWYQQALGQGPQFIFQYYREEENGRGNFPPRFSGLQFPNYSSELNVNALELDDSALYLCASSPTDRSYEQYFGPGTRLTVT.